This TCR beta chain stems from a study of blood T cell repertoires in COVID-19. On the study more broadly: Samples came from the United States, Italy and Spain, spanning acute and convalescent COVID-19. The analysed material was cDNA or gDNA that came from T cells, B-cell-depleted T cells, or PBMCs.

In the source study's methods: Reference gene primer amplification gave estimated nucleated cell counts. Using immunoSEQ multiplex PCR, the repertoire was profiled, and TCRdb retains in-frame clones only, with some absent. V and J calls and clone size are as listed in that table; D and trimming were resolved from the DNA. This sample has 260,000 or so clones; approximately 88% occur once, and the top ten carry 0.95% to 1.5%. The germline V gene has CDR1 SGHTA and CDR2 FQGNSA. The V segment lost 3 bases and the J segment 4 bases; nucleotides outside the gene matches: 4. The CDR3 is 15 amino acids. Categorization into cohorts depended on clinical history that participants reported.

The sample was PBMCs or T cells enriched from blood (not recorded which). The rearrangement links TRBV7-2 to TRBJ2-7, with 12 bases that match TRBD1. The receptor was derived from a woman between 35 and 50 years old with acute COVID-19. The CDR3 is CASSLGQGALYEQYV. CDR3 sequence (DNA): TGTGCCAGCAGCTTGGGACAGGGGGCTCTATACGAGCAGTACGTC.